This T cell receptor (beta chain) was observed in a study of T-cell reconstitution after alpha-beta-depleted transplantation in children listed by TCRdb under 2016. With regard to the full study: T-cell immune reconstitution after TCRalphabeta/CD19-depleted allogeneic hematopoietic cell transplantation in children was quantitatively tracked in the study by means of TCR repertoire profiling.

The treatment or condition label, as the study defines it: allogeneic hematopoietic cell transplantation with graft depleted of TCRalphabeta T cells and CD19 B cells. The children who served as transplant recipients had been given grafts of TCRalphabeta/CD19-depleted allogeneic hematopoietic cells. Points the paper makes about the study in general: The high TCRbeta diversity at day 60 in some patients was ascribed to recipient T cells and intrathymic progenitors that had survived conditioning. Hyperexpanded clone frequencies declined over subsequent months; after one year, T-cell counts and TCRbeta diversity were mostly attributed to newly produced T cells. The apparently early alphabetaT-cell count recovery about two months after transplant was reportedly dependent on only several hundred rapidly expanded clones derived from non-depleted graft cells.

This clonotype was observed a few times. Its cognate antigen has yet to be identified. Base qualities were left out, and no much larger clone turns up one base away. Library preparation used PCR. The sequencing machine was an Illumina HiSeq 2500. To normalize quantification of the TCRbeta repertoire, the TCR libraries were built with molecular barcoding that relied on unique molecular identifiers. In-frame beta chains were kept once TCRdb had trimmed the public reads at Q25 with fastp and called clones with MiXCR. One record per CDR3 amino acid sequence lists the most common genes and DNA. Across this sample there are about 830,000 distinct CDR3 sequences, with roughly 16% seen only once. Roughly 5% of the sample is in the top ten clones. This TCR came from a male patient younger than 18 who had a stem cell transplant for acute lymphoblastic leukemia, so the T cells may come from the graft donor. The starting material was PBMCs, mostly from graft donor cells, obtained 360 days after TCRalphabeta/CD19-depleted stem cell transplant.

At the DNA level, the sequence is TGTGCCAGCAGCTCAGGACTCCAACTCGAGCAGTACTTC. Its protein reads: CASSSGLQLEQYF. This sequence uses TRBV7-6 and TRBJ2-7; the D segment could be TRBD2, given 5 matching bases. The germline V gene gives CDR1 as SGHVS and CDR2 as FNYEAQ. V gives up 4 bases and J gives up 6 bases, and the segment between their germline ends measures 13 bases. From the cysteine through the phenylalanine, the CDR3 covers 13 amino acids. The DNA shown is the 39-base CDR3, in frame from base 1.